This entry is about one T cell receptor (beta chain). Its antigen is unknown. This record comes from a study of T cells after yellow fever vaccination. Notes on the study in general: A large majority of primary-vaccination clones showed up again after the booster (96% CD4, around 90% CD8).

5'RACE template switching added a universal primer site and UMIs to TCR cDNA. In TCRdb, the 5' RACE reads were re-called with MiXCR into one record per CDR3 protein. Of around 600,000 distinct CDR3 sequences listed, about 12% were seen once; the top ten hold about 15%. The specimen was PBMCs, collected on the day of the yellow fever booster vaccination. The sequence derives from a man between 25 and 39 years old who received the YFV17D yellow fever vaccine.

The CDR3 coding sequence is TGCAGTGCTAGTTTTAGCGGGAATTACAATGAGCAGTTCTTC. Protein sequence: CSASFSGNYNEQFF. The J gene is TRBJ2-1, the V gene TRBV20-1; TRBD2 agrees at 8 bases. The germline gives CDR1 DFQATT, CDR2 SNEGSKA (reference sequence). V shed 3 bases and J 4 bases; nucleotides not matched to a gene: 5. This CDR3 is 14 amino acids long.